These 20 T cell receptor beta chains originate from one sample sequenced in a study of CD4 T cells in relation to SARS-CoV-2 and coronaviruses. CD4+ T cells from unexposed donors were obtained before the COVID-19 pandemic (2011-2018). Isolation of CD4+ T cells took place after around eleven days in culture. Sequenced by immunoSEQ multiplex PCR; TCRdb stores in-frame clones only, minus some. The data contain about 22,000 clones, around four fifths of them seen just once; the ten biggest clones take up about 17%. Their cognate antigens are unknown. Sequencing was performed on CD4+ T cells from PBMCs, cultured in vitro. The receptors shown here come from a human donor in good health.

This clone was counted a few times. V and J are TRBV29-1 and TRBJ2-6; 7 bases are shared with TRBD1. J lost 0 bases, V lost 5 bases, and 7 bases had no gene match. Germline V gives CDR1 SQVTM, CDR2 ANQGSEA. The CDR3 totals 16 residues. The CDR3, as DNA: TGCAGCGTTCTCGACAGGGTCCCCTCTGGGGCCAACGTCCTGACTTTC. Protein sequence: CSVLDRVPSGANVLTF.

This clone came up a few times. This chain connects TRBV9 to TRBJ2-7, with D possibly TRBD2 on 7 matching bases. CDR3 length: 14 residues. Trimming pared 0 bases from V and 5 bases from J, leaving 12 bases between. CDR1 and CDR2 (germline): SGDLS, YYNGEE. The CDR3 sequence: CASSVGLGGDEQYF. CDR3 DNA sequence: TGTGCCAGCAGCGTAGGGTTAGGGGGGGACGAGCAGTACTTC.

The chain's CDR3 is CASSLEGGPAGELFF. The CDR3 nucleotides read TGCGCCAGCAGCTTAGAGGGAGGGCCCGCCGGGGAGCTGTTTTTT. The genes are TRBV5-1 and TRBJ2-2; 7 nucleotides match TRBD2. CDR3 size: 15 residues. Germline values: CDR1 SGHRS, CDR2 YFSETQ. V trimming: 2 bases; J trimming: 6 bases; junction bases outside the gene matches: 7.

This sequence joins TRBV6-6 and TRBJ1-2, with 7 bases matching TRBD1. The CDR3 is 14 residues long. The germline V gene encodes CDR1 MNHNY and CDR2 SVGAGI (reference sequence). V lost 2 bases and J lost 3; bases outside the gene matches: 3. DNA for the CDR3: TGTGCCAGCAGTTACGACAGGGAATACTATGGCTACACCTTC. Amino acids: CASSYDREYYGYTF.

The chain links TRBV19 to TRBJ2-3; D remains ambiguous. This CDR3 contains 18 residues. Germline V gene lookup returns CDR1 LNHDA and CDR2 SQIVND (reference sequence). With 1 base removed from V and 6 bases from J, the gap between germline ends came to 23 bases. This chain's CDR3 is CASSIVTPRGAAADTQYF. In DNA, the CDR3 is TGTGCCAGTAGTATAGTAACCCCTCGTGGAGCCGCCGCGGATACGCAGTATTTT. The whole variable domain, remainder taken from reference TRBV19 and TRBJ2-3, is DGGITQSPKYLFRKEGQNVTLSCEQNLNHDAMYWYRQDPGQGLRLIYYSQIVNDFQKGDIAEGYSVSREKKESFPLTVTSAQKNPTAFYLCASSIVTPRGAAADTQYFGPGTRLTVL.

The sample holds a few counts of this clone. CDR3 in amino acids: CASSQIEGTQYF. CDR3 nucleotide sequence: TGTGCCAGCAGCCAAATTGAGGGTACGCAGTATTTT. The rearrangement joins TRBV14 to TRBJ2-3, with a weak D call TRBD2 (5 bases). V was shortened by 2 bases and J by 8 bases, with 8 bases between the two germline ends. The CDR3 has 12 amino acids. CDR1 and CDR2 (germline): SGHDN, FVKESK.

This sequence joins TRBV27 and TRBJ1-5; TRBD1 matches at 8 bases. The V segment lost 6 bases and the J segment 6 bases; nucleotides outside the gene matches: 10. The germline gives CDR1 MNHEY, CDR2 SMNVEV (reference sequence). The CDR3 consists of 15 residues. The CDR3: CASRRNGQGSQPQHF. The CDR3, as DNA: TGTGCCAGCAGGAGAAACGGACAGGGCTCTCAGCCCCAGCATTTT.

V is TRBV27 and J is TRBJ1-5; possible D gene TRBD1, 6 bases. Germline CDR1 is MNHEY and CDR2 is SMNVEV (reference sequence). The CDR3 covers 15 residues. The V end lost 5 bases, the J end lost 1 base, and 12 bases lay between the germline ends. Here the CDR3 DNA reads TGTGCCAGCAGTGCTCAGGGGAGGAGCAATCAGCCCCAGCATTTT. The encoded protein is CASSAQGRSNQPQHF.

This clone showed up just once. CDR3 DNA sequence: TGTGCCAGCAGGGGCACTGGGGCCAACGTCCTGACTTTC. This codes for CASRGTGANVLTF. The chain joins TRBV6-5 to TRBJ2-6; D is undetermined. Germline V CDR1 and CDR2: MNHEY, SVGAGI. V lost 6 bases, J lost 2 bases, and 5 bases lay in between. There are 13 residues in the CDR3.

The CDR3 DNA follows: TGTGCCAGCAGCTTAGCCGGGACAGGGATGAACACTGAAGCTTTCTTT. It encodes CASSLAGTGMNTEAFF. The chain uses TRBV7-8 and TRBJ1-1; 9 nucleotides align to TRBD1. Trimming cost V 0 bases and J 0 bases; bases outside gene matches: 2. The germline V gene has CDR1 SGHVS and CDR2 FQNEAQ. The CDR3 has 16 residues.

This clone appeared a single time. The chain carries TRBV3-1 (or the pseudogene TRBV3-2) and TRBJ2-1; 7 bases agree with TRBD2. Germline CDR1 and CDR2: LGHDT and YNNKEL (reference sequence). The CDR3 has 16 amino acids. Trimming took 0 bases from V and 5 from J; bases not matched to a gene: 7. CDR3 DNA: TGTGCCAGCAGCCAAGATTTGCGGACTAGAGACAATGAGCAGTTCTTC. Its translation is CASSQDLRTRDNEQFF.

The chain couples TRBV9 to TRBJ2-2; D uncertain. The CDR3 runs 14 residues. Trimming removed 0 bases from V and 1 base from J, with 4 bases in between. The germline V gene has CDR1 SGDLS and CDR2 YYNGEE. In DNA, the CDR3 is TGTGCCAGCAGCGTAGGACAGAACACCGGGGAGCTGTTTTTT. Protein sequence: CASSVGQNTGELFF. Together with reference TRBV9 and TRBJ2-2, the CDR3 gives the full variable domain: DSGVTQTPKHLITATGQRVTLRCSPRSGDLSVYWYQQSLDQGLQFLIQYYNGEERAKGNILERFSAQQFPDLHSELNLSSLELGDSALYFCASSVGQNTGELFFGEGSRLTVL.

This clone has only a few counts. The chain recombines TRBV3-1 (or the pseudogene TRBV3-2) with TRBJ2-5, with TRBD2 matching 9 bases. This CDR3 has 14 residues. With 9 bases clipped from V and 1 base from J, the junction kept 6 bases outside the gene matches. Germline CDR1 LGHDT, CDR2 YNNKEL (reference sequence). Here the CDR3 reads CASLASGIQETQYF. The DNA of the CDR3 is TGTGCCAGTCTGGCTAGCGGGATCCAAGAGACCCAGTACTTC.

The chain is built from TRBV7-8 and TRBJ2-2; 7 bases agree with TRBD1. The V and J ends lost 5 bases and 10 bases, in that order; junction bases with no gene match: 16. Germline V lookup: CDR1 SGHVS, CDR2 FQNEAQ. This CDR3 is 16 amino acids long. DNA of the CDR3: TGTGCCAGCAGCCTACAGGGGAATGTAGCTGGTGCGGAGCTGTTTTTT. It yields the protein CASSLQGNVAGAELFF.

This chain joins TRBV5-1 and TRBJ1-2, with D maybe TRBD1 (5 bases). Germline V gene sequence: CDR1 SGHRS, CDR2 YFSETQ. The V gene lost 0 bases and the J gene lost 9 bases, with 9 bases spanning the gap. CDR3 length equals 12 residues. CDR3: CASSLDGTSYTF. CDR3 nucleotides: TGCGCCAGCAGCTTGGATGGGACGAGCTACACCTTC.

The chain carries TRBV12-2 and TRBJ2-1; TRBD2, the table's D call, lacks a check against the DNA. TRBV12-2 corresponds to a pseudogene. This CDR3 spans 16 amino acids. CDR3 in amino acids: CASRRTLAGRGNEQFF. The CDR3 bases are TGTGCAAGTCGCCGAACACTAGCGGGGCGGGGCAATGAGCAGTTCTTC.

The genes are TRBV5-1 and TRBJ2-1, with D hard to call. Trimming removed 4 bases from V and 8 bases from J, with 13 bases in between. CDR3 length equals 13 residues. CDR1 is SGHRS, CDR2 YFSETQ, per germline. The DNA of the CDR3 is TGCGCCAGCAGCAACGGGTGGATGGATGAGCAGTTCTTC. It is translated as CASSNGWMDEQFF.

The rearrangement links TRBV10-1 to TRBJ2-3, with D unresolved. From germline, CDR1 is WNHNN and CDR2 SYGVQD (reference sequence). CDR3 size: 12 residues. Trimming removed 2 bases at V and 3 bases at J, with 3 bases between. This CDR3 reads CASSEGTDTQYF. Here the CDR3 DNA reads TGCGCCAGCAGTGAGGGGACAGATACGCAGTATTTT.

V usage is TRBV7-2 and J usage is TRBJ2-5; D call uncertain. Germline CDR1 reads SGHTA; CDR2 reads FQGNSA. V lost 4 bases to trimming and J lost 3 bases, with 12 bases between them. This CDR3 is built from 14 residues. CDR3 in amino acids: CASSYRAAKETQYF. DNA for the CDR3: TGTGCCAGCAGCTACCGGGCCGCGAAAGAGACCCAGTACTTC.

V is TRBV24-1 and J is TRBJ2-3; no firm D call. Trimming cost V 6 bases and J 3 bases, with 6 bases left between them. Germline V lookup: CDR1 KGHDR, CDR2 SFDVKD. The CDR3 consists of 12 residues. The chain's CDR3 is CATSTYTDTQYF. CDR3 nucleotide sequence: TGTGCCACCAGTACTTATACAGATACGCAGTATTTT.